The source of this T cell receptor (beta chain) is a study of T cell responses to AZD1222 COVID-19 vaccine. A remark on this clone: Its specificity is not known.

The method was immunoSEQ multiplex PCR; TCRdb's version includes in-frame clones alone and lacks a portion of them. The repertoire includes over 60,000 clones, approximately 90% of them detected once, and around 4.4% sits in the top ten. In germline, CDR1 is LGHNA, CDR2 YSLEER. V was cut by 4 bases and J by 4 bases, with 9 bases left in between. There are 13 residues in the CDR3. Study results and caveats: Among the donors, most were white British and more were female, and clonal diversity was possibly underestimated. Targeting of unmutated variant regions was reportedly seen in nearly half of spike-specific TCRs.

The clonotype was recovered from an adult who received the MenACWY meningococcal vaccine as a control. This specimen consisted of peripheral blood, obtained 28 days after the second dose of the MenACWY control vaccine. This rearrangement joins TRBV4-3 to TRBJ2-3; a possible D gene is TRBD1 (6 bases). This CDR3 is CASSLEGADTQYF. CDR3 in DNA: TGCGCCAGCAGCCTCGAGGGGGCAGATACGCAGTATTTT.